Below, 29 T cell receptor beta chains from the same sample are listed, as sequenced in a study of PD-1 blockade in classical Hodgkin lymphoma. The time point was: cycle 4 day 1 (C4D1), after more than five weeks of nivolumab. Patients all relapsed after autologous stem cell transplantation, and there was variation in brentuximab vedotin exposure. The method was immunoSEQ multiplex PCR; TCRdb's version includes in-frame clones alone and lacks a portion of them. The repertoire has approximately 41,000 clones, 60% to 75% of them found once; the top ten carry 2.5% to 3.5%. This specimen consisted of peripheral blood mononuclear cells (PBMCs), obtained before the fourth cycle of nivolumab. These receptors came from a human donor with classical Hodgkin lymphoma.

A few counts support this clone. This chain joins TRBV18 and TRBJ2-7; D may be TRBD1 (6 bases). The germline V gene encodes CDR1 KGHSH and CDR2 LQKENI. This CDR3 has 14 amino acids. With 4 bases removed from V and 2 bases from J, the gap between germline ends came to 12 bases. The CDR3 loop reads CASSRETGTYEQYF. In DNA form, the CDR3 reads TGTGCCAGCTCACGAGAGACAGGTACCTACGAGCAGTACTTC.

The chain carries TRBV9 and TRBJ1-1; D gene unclear. This CDR3 region has 13 residues. The V gene lost 0 bases and the J gene lost 3 bases, with 6 bases spanning the gap. The germline CDR1 and CDR2 sequences are SGDLS and YYNGEE. The CDR3, as DNA: TGTGCCAGCAGCGTAGAGATGGACACTGAAGCTTTCTTT. Protein sequence: CASSVEMDTEAFF.

This rearrangement joins TRBV27 to TRBJ1-2; 10 nucleotides line up with TRBD1. This CDR3 has 14 amino acids. J gave up 1 base and V 5 bases, and 1 base lay outside the gene matches. The germline V gene encodes CDR1 MNHEY and CDR2 SMNVEV (reference sequence). The CDR3: CASSRDRGNYGYTF. The CDR3 nucleotides are TGTGCCAGCAGTCGGGACAGGGGTAACTATGGCTACACCTTC.

This sequence joins TRBV5-4 and TRBJ2-5; TRBD2 matches at 12 bases. CDR1 is SGHNT, CDR2 YYREEE, per germline (reference sequence). The CDR3 has 16 residues. V lost 0 bases, J lost 6 bases, and 6 bases stayed unmatched. CDR3 region: CASSLGLAGGQKTQYF. The CDR3 DNA is TGTGCCAGCAGCTTGGGTCTAGCGGGGGGGCAAAAGACCCAGTACTTC.

The chain carries TRBV5-1 and TRBJ2-5, with D possibly TRBD1 on 6 matching bases. The CDR3 covers 14 residues. Germline V gives CDR1 SGHRS, CDR2 YFSETQ. Trimming stripped 4 bases from V and 2 bases from J, with 12 bases between. The CDR3 region is CASSPGTKQETQYF. In nucleotides, the CDR3 is TGCGCCAGCAGCCCCGGGACAAAACAAGAGACCCAGTACTTC.

The rearrangement uses TRBV11-3 and TRBJ2-2, with D tentatively TRBD1 (5 bases). Trimming shortened V by 6 bases and J by 5 bases, and 13 bases separated the two germline ends. This CDR3 contains 14 residues. Germline V gene lookup returns CDR1 SGHNT and CDR2 YENEEA. The CDR3 DNA follows: TGTGCCAGCAGTAGGGGCCCGAGAACCGGGGAGCTGTTTTTT. The encoded protein is CASSRGPRTGELFF.

This clone has only a few counts. The chain combines TRBV6-5 with TRBJ2-6, with D unresolved. With 6 bases removed from V and 0 bases from J, the gap between germline ends came to 9 bases. This CDR3 has 15 residues. Germline assignment: CDR1 MNHEY and CDR2 SVGAGI. CDR3 loop: CASSQHHSGANVLTF. DNA of the CDR3: TGTGCCAGCAGCCAACACCACTCTGGGGCCAACGTCCTGACTTTC.

This clone is a singleton in its sample. This CDR3 is CASSKGLGLAEYNEQFF. The CDR3, as DNA: TGTGCCAGCAGCAAAGGGCTCGGACTAGCGGAATACAATGAGCAGTTCTTC. This chain uses TRBV21-1 with TRBJ2-1; TRBD2, the table's D call, was not compared with the DNA. TRBV21-1 is noted as a pseudogene. The CDR3 has 17 amino acids.

There are a few counts of this clone. The chain combines TRBV4-2 with TRBJ2-7; unclear D gene. V lost 0 bases, J lost 3 bases, and 6 bases lay in between. Germline CDR1 reads LGHNA; CDR2 reads YNFKEQ. This CDR3 contains 13 residues. The CDR3 reads CASSQDLSYEQYF. DNA for the CDR3: TGTGCCAGCAGCCAAGACCTGAGCTACGAGCAGTACTTC.

The chain has TRBV5-4 and TRBJ2-2, with D unresolved. Germline CDR1 SGHNT, CDR2 YYREEE (reference sequence). This CDR3 contains 14 residues. Trimming left V 4 bases short and J 1 base short, with 8 bases between. CDR3: CASSPRQNTGELFF. The CDR3 DNA reads TGTGCCAGCAGCCCGCGACAGAACACCGGGGAGCTGTTTTTT.

The V call is TRBV21-1, the J call TRBJ1-1. TRBV21-1 corresponds to a pseudogene. CDR3 length: 14 amino acids. Here the CDR3 DNA reads TGTGCCAGCAGCAAAGAGGACCTGAACACTGAAGCTTTCTTT. Translated: CASSKEDLNTEAFF.

The rearrangement links TRBV2 to TRBJ2-7; 7 bases align to TRBD1. In germline, CDR1 is SNHLY, CDR2 FYNNEI. The CDR3 consists of 13 residues. V was clipped by 6 bases and J by 2 bases; unmatched bases: 4. The CDR3 sequence is CASSSDRAYEQYF. The DNA of the CDR3 is TGTGCCAGCAGCTCAGACAGGGCCTACGAGCAGTACTTC. Full variable domain (outside the CDR3, taken from reference TRBV2 and TRBJ2-7): EPEVTQTPSHQVTQMGQEVILRCVPISNHLYFYWYRQILGQKVEFLVSFYNNEISEKSEIFDDQFSVERPDGSNFTLKIRSTKLEDSAMYFCASSSDRAYEQYFGPGTRLTVT.

This clone was seen once. The chain has TRBV10-1 and TRBJ1-2; 9 nucleotides align to TRBD1. Germline V lookup: CDR1 WNHNN, CDR2 SYGVQD (reference sequence). Germline trimming cut 5 bases from V and 9 bases from J; bases unmatched to any gene: 13. The CDR3 totals 15 residues. In nucleotides, the CDR3 is TGCGCCAGCAGTTCCCCCCGGGACAGGGAGTTGCGCTACACCTTC. It codes for CASSSPRDRELRYTF.

The gene calls are TRBV7-3 and TRBJ2-7; D unresolved. Germline V gives CDR1 SGHTA, CDR2 FQGTGA. Trimming cost V 1 base and J 1 base, with 5 bases left between them. The CDR3 has 13 amino acids. The CDR3 DNA reads as TGTGCCAGCAGCTTAATTGGGTCCTACGAGCAGTACTTC. Translated, it gives CASSLIGSYEQYF.

The V call is TRBV6-5, the J call TRBJ2-5; possibly TRBD1 or TRBD2 for D (5 bases each). The CDR3 extends over 15 amino acids. In germline, CDR1 is MNHEY, CDR2 SVGAGI. With 2 bases removed from V and 7 bases from J, the gap between germline ends came to 17 bases. The CDR3 loop is CASSYPGRHPRTQYF. The CDR3 DNA sequence: TGTGCCAGCAGTTACCCGGGACGCCACCCCAGGACCCAGTACTTC.

J is TRBJ1-1 and V is TRBV5-6; D perhaps matches TRBD1 (6 bases). The CDR3 consists of 15 residues. Germline CDR1 reads SGHDT; CDR2 reads YYEEEE. With 7 bases removed from V and 7 bases from J, the gap between germline ends came to 23 bases. The chain's CDR3 is CASAPARGQDIEAFF. The CDR3 DNA reads as TGTGCCAGCGCCCCCGCCAGGGGCCAAGATATTGAAGCTTTCTTT.

The rearrangement uses TRBV21-1 and TRBJ2-3; the table's D call, TRBD1, was not checked against the DNA. TRBV21-1 is designated a pseudogene. The CDR3 has 12 residues. The CDR3 reads CASSKGPATQYF. The CDR3 DNA is TGTGCCAGCAGCAAGGGGCCAGCTACGCAGTATTTT.

V and J are TRBV9 and TRBJ2-5; D gene uncertain. There are 15 residues in the CDR3. V lost 0 bases to trimming and J lost 6 bases, with 15 bases between them. Germline values: CDR1 SGDLS, CDR2 YYNGEE. CDR3 coding DNA: TGTGCCAGCAGCGTAGGAATTAGAAACAGCCAGACCCAGTACTTC. Translated: CASSVGIRNSQTQYF.

This clone was counted a few times. The rearrangement joins TRBV7-9 to TRBJ1-2, with 7 nucleotides matching TRBD1. Germline V lookup: CDR1 SEHNR, CDR2 FQNEAQ (reference sequence). This CDR3 contains 12 residues. The V segment lost 6 bases and the J segment 7 bases; nucleotides outside the gene matches: 5. The CDR3 protein is CASSKYRGGYTF. DNA for the CDR3: TGTGCCAGCAGTAAATACAGGGGTGGCTACACCTTC.

This clone turned up a few times. This chain joins TRBV28 and TRBJ1-4; D gene uncertain. V lost 3 bases and J 8 bases, leaving 13 bases between the germline ends. The CDR3 sequence is 14 residues long. Germline-derived CDR1 and CDR2 are MDHEN and SYDVKM. CDR3 bases: TGTGCCAGCAGTTTGAGGCGGAATGGGGAAAAACTGTTTTTT. This gives the protein CASSLRRNGEKLFF.

This clone has a count of ten or more. The J gene is TRBJ1-2, the V gene TRBV28, with D possibly matching TRBD1 (6 bases). The CDR3 loop spans 11 amino acids. Germline assignment: CDR1 MDHEN and CDR2 SYDVKM. V was trimmed by 8 bases and J by 3 bases, leaving 7 bases between them. The CDR3 loop is CASGTHYGYTF. The CDR3 DNA sequence: TGTGCCAGCGGGACACACTATGGCTACACCTTC.

The chain links TRBV4-3 to TRBJ1-1; no firm D call. The CDR3 consists of 16 residues. The germline V and J ends were trimmed by 5 bases and 3 bases, with 19 bases remaining between them. Per the germline V gene, CDR1 is LGHNA and CDR2 is YSLEER. The CDR3 DNA reads TGCGCCAGCAGCTCCTCCATCCTCTTTCGAGACACTGAAGCTTTCTTT. It yields the protein CASSSSILFRDTEAFF.

The rearrangement links TRBV30 to TRBJ2-7, with a possible D match to TRBD1 (5 bases). Germline CDR1 is GTSNPN and CDR2 is SVGIG (reference sequence). V gave up 2 bases and J gave up 5 bases, with 13 bases separating them. The CDR3 runs 13 residues. The CDR3 here is CAWSSRVSDEQYF. CDR3 bases: TGTGCCTGGAGTTCCAGGGTGAGTGACGAGCAGTACTTC.

Details on this clone: One base away lies a much larger clone, so this may be a sequencing read error. The sample holds other DNA sequences that translate to the same CDR3. V gene TRBV6-5 combines with J gene TRBJ1-3, with TRBD1 as a possible D gene (5 bases). V lost 6 bases to trimming and J lost 6 bases, with 15 bases between them. Germline CDR1 reads MNHEY; CDR2 reads SVGAGI. The CDR3 covers 14 residues. The CDR3 DNA follows: TGTGCCAGCAGCTATGCGGCAGGGATAAACACCATATATTTT. Translation gives CASSYAAGINTIYF.

J is TRBJ2-7 and V is TRBV21-1; the table names TRBD1, a call not compared with the DNA. TRBV21-1 is an annotated pseudogene. CDR3 length: 16 residues. CDR3 DNA: TGTGCCAGCAGCCTCCGACAGGGGGTAAAGGCCTACGAGCAGTACTTC. Its translation is CASSLRQGVKAYEQYF.

V is TRBV28 and J is TRBJ2-1; 10 bases map to TRBD1. V was clipped by 5 bases and J by 15 bases; unmatched bases: 13. Germline CDR1 reads MDHEN; CDR2 reads SYDVKM. CDR3 length: 14 residues. The CDR3 loop is CASSRISGTGERFF. The CDR3 DNA reads as TGTGCCAGCAGTCGTATTTCCGGGACAGGGGAGAGGTTCTTC. Filled out from reference TRBV28 and TRBJ2-1, the complete variable domain reads DVKVTQSSRYLVKRTGEKVFLECVQDMDHENMFWYRQDPGLGLRLIYFSYDVKMKEKGDIPEGYSVSREKKERFSLILESASTNQTSMYLCASSRISGTGERFFGPGTRLTVL.

This chain uses TRBV27 with TRBJ1-6; tentatively, D is TRBD1 (6 bases). The germline V gene has CDR1 MNHEY and CDR2 SMNVEV (reference sequence). The V and J ends lost 5 bases and 5 bases respectively, with 13 bases between them. The CDR3 is 15 residues long. CDR3 residues: CASSNGQINNSPLHF. Here the CDR3 DNA reads TGTGCCAGCAGTAACGGACAGATTAATAATTCACCCCTCCACTTT.

This chain uses TRBV5-1 with TRBJ2-7, with D perhaps matching TRBD1 (5 bases). The germline CDR1 and CDR2 sequences are SGHRS and YFSETQ. V lost 0 bases to trimming and J lost 3 bases, with 13 bases between them. This CDR3 is built from 15 residues. The DNA for the CDR3 is TGCGCCAGCAGCTTGGCCTATAGGCAGGGCTACGAGCAGTACTTC. Protein product: CASSLAYRQGYEQYF.

This sequence joins TRBV15 and TRBJ2-7, with 9 bases lining up with TRBD1. The junction had 9 bases not matched to a gene; V was cut back by 3 bases and J by 3 bases. Germline CDR1 and CDR2: LNHNV and YYDKDF (reference sequence). This CDR3 has 16 residues. The CDR3 region is CATSSGPGQGIYEQYF. CDR3 DNA sequence: TGTGCCACCAGCAGTGGTCCGGGACAGGGTATCTACGAGCAGTACTTC. Full variable domain (outside the CDR3, taken from reference TRBV15 and TRBJ2-7): DAMVIQNPRYQVTQFGKPVTLSCSQTLNHNVMYWYQQKSSQAPKLLFHYYDKDFNNEADTPDNFQSRRPNTSFCFLDIRSPGLGDTAMYLCATSSGPGQGIYEQYFGPGTRLTVT.